This TCR beta chain was captured in a study of regulatory T cells in long-lasting Graves disease. Findings and caveats of the study: Less diverse TCR repertoires were seen in persistent Graves' patients than in newly diagnosed ones. Persistent cases favored TRBV28, TRBJ1-2 and TRBJ2-5.

The length of the CDR3 is 18 residues. The V end lost 3 bases, the J end lost 4 bases, and 25 bases lay between the germline ends. Time point noted: persistent/refractory GD, antithyroid drugs over 5 years with positive TRAb. Extracted RNA from PBMCs served as the source of the TCR library. A peripheral blood sample, roughly 8.8 milliliters in volume, was drawn into EDTA tubes. On this clonotype itself: Antigen unknown.

Arm-PCR of CDR3 regions and iRepertoire HTBI primers were the basis on which TCR beta libraries were built. TCRdb ran MiXCR on the multiplex PCR reads and lists one entry per CDR3 protein. This table has roughly 400,000 distinct CDR3 sequences, around 20% appearing once. The material sequenced was peripheral blood mononuclear cells (PBMCs), taken when the disease was refractory, from a patient treated with antithyroid drugs. The TCR was taken from a female donor with Graves disease. The chain employs TRBV12-3 or TRBV12-4 and TRBJ2-7, with D tentatively TRBD2 (7 bases). CDR3 DNA: TGTGCCAGCAGTTTTTTAGACGCGGGGGCAGGGCGGGCGTACGAGCAGTACTTC. Encoded protein: CASSFLDAGAGRAYEQYF.